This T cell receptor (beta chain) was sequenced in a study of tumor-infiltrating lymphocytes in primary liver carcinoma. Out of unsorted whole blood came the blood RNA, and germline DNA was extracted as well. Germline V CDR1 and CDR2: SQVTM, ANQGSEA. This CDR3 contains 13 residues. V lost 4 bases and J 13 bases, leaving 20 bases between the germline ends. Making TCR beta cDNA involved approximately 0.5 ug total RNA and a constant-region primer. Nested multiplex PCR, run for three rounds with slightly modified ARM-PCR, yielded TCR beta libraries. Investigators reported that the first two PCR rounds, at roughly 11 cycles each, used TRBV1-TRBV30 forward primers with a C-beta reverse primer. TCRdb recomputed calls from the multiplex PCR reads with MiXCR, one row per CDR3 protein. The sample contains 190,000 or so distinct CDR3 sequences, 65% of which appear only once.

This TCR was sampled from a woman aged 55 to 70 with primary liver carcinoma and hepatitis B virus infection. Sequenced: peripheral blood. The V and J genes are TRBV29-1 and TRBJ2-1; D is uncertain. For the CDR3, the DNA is TGCAGCGTTGCGTACGTAGCTCAAGAGACCCAGTTCTTC. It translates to CSVAYVAQETQFF.